Sequencing of this T cell receptor beta chain was carried out in a study of T cell responses to AZD1222 COVID-19 vaccine. Findings of the study overall: Sampled repertoires all dated from after the peak T cell response.

Germline values: CDR1 MNHEY, CDR2 SMNVEV (reference sequence). V dropped 4 bases and J dropped 6 bases, with 7 bases sitting between them. The CDR3 covers 13 residues. The assay was immunoSEQ multiplex PCR, and TCRdb's table has in-frame clones only and misses some. The profile shows more than 100,000 clones, about nine tenths of them singletons. As concerns this clone: Its antigen is currently unknown.

The sequence was obtained from an adult in good health. Here the sequenced sample was peripheral blood, taken on day 0 of AZD1222 vaccination. The chain links TRBV27 to TRBJ1-6; D is perhaps TRBD1 (6 bases). The CDR3 DNA reads as TGTGCCAGCAGTTGGGACACTAATTCACCCCTCCACTTT. Its translation: CASSWDTNSPLHF.